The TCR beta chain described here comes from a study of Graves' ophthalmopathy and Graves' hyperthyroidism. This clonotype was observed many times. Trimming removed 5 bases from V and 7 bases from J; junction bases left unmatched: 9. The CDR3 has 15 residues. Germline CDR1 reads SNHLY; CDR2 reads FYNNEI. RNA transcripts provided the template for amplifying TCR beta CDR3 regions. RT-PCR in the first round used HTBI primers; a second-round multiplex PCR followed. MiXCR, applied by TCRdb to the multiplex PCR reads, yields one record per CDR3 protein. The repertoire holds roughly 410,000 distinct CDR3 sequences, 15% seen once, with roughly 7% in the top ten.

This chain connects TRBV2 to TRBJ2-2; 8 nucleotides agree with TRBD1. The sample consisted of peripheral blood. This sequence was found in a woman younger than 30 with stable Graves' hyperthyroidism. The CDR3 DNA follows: TGTGCCAGCAGTCCAGACAGGGGTGGTTACGGGGAGCTGTTTTTT. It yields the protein CASSPDRGGYGELFF. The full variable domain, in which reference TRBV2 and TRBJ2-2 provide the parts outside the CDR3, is EPEVTQTPSHQVTQMGQEVILRCVPISNHLYFYWYRQILGQKVEFLVSFYNNEISEKSEIFDDQFSVERPDGSNFTLKIRSTKLEDSAMYFCASSPDRGGYGELFFGEGSRLTVL.